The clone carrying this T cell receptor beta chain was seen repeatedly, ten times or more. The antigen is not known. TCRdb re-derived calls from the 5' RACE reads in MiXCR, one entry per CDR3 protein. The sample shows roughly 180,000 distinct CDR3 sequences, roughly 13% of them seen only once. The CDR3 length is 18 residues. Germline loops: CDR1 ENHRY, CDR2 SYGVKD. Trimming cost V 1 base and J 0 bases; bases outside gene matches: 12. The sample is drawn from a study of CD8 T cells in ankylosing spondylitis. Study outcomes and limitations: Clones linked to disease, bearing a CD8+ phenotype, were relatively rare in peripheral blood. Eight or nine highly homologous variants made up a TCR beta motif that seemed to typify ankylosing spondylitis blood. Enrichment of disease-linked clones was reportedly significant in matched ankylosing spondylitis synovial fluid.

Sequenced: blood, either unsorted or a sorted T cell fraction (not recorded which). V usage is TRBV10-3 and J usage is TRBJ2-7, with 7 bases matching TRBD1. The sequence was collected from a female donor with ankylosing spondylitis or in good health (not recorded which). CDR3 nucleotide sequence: TGTGCCATCAGTGAGTACCGGGACAGCCCCAGGTCCTCCTACGAGCAGTACTTC. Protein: CAISEYRDSPRSSYEQYF.